The 17 T cell receptor beta chains reported below all come from one sample, sequenced in a study of T-cell reconstitution after alpha-beta-depleted transplantation in children (dated by TCRdb to 2015 to 2016). The sample's treatment or condition label is to be understood as: allogeneic hematopoietic cell transplantation with graft depleted of TCRalphabeta T cells and CD19 B cells. Library prep was done by PCR. Data came from an Illumina HiSeq 2500. TCR libraries were prepared with molecular barcoding, using unique molecular identifiers to normalize TCRbeta repertoire quantification. TCRdb trimmed public reads at Q25 via fastp, called clones via MiXCR and kept in-frame beta chains. A single entry per CDR3 protein holds the most common genes and DNA from its merged rows. The sample records about 200,000 distinct CDR3 sequences, 7.5% to 9.5% of which are singletons. The top ten constitute approximately 40% of the sample.

The sample in question was PBMCs, mostly from graft donor cells, obtained 360 days after TCRalphabeta/CD19-depleted stem cell transplant. The receptors were sampled from a male patient aged 2 to 9 who had a stem cell transplant for acute myeloid leukemia, so the T cells may come from the graft donor.

This clonotype occurred a few times. The chain has TRBV12-5 and TRBJ2-1; a weak D match, TRBD2 (6 bases). CDR1 is LGHNT and CDR2 is FRNRAP in the germline V gene. This CDR3 is 16 amino acids long. V was shortened by 7 bases and J by 2 bases, with 18 bases between the two germline ends. The DNA of the CDR3 is TGTGCTAGTGCTCGAACGACTAGTAATCCCTACAATGAGCAGTTCTTC. This sequence encodes CASARTTSNPYNEQFF.

This clonotype was recorded many times. This chain uses TRBV5-1 with TRBJ2-2; D is possibly TRBD2 (6 bases). Germline lookup yields CDR1 SGHRS and CDR2 YFSETQ. V was shortened by 3 bases and J by 5 bases, with 14 bases between the two germline ends. The CDR3 totals 15 residues. This CDR3 is CASSSETTRTGELFF. The CDR3 DNA follows: TGCGCCAGCAGCTCAGAAACGACTAGAACCGGGGAGCTGTTTTTT.

The chain joins TRBV5-1 to TRBJ1-1; D not resolved. Trimming left V 0 bases short and J 0 bases short, with 18 bases between. This CDR3 contains 18 residues. Germline CDR1 SGHRS, CDR2 YFSETQ. CDR3 loop: CASSLVKGSMDLNTEAFF. DNA for the CDR3: TGCGCCAGCAGCTTGGTGAAAGGGTCGATGGACCTGAACACTGAAGCTTTCTTT. Together with reference TRBV5-1 and TRBJ1-1, the CDR3 gives the full variable domain: KAGVTQTPRYLIKTRGQQVTLSCSPISGHRSVSWYQQTPGQGLQFLFEYFSETQRNKGNFPGRFSGRQFSNSRSEMNVSTLELGDSALYLCASSLVKGSMDLNTEAFFGQGTRLTVV.

In its sample, this clonotype was seen many times. The chain uses TRBV6-6 and TRBJ2-7; possible D gene TRBD2, 5 bases. The CDR3 totals 12 residues. V gave up 6 bases and J gave up 3 bases, with 9 bases separating them. Germline V gene lookup returns CDR1 MNHNY and CDR2 SVGAGI (reference sequence). The CDR3 bases are TGTGCCAGCAGCCGTACTAGCTACGAGCAGTACGTC. It is translated as CASSRTSYEQYV.

This clonotype showed up many times. Written as DNA, the CDR3 is TGTGCCAGCAGTGAATTTCCGGAGACCCAGTACTTC. Amino acid sequence: CASSEFPETQYF. This chain connects TRBV25-1 to TRBJ2-5; unclear D gene. V was cut by 1 base and J by 5 bases, with 5 bases left in between. The CDR3 totals 12 residues. Germline V gives CDR1 MGHDK, CDR2 SYGVNS.

J is TRBJ1-2 and V is TRBV18; unclear D gene. This CDR3 spans 13 amino acids. Germline V gene lookup returns CDR1 KGHSH and CDR2 LQKENI. Between the trimmed V and J ends, which lost 3 bases and 3 bases, there was a span of 8 bases. The CDR3 spells CASSPDTYYGYTF. The CDR3 nucleotides read TGTGCCAGCTCACCCGACACTTACTATGGCTACACCTTC. The whole variable domain, filled in from reference TRBV18 and TRBJ1-2, reads NAGVMQNPRHLVRRRGQEARLRCSPMKGHSHVYWYRQLPEEGLKFMVYLQKENIIDESGMPKERFSAEFPKEGPSILRIQQVVRGDSAAYFCASSPDTYYGYTFGSGTRLTVV.

V gene TRBV12-3 or TRBV12-4 combines with J gene TRBJ2-1, with a possible D match to TRBD2 (5 bases). Trimming took 2 bases from V and 0 from J, leaving 17 bases between them. There are 18 residues in the CDR3. The CDR3 DNA reads TGTGCCAGCAGTTTATGGGGTGGGGAGAGCCGCTCCTACAATGAGCAGTTCTTC. As protein: CASSLWGGESRSYNEQFF.

In this sample, this clonotype turned up a few times. The chain employs TRBV4-1 and TRBJ2-5, with 10 bases matching TRBD1. CDR1 and CDR2 from the germline V gene are MGHRA and YSYEKL. This CDR3 has 14 residues. V lost 1 base to trimming and J lost 5 bases; unmatched junction nucleotides: 1. The CDR3 loop reads CASSQGGQGETQYF. The CDR3 DNA reads as TGCGCCAGCAGCCAAGGGGGACAGGGGGAGACCCAGTACTTC.

The sample holds many counts of this clonotype. The rearrangement uses TRBV12-3 or TRBV12-4 and TRBJ2-7; D gene ambiguous. The V end lost 5 bases, the J end lost 2 bases, and 13 bases lay between the germline ends. CDR3 length equals 14 residues. This CDR3 is CASSPGPGTYEQYF. For the CDR3, the DNA is TGTGCCAGCAGTCCCGGGCCTGGAACCTACGAGCAGTACTTC.

CDR3 nucleotides: TGCGCCAGCAGCTTGGCTAGCGGGAGGGATTCAGATACGCAGTATTTT. Translated: CASSLASGRDSDTQYF. This chain joins TRBV5-1 and TRBJ2-3, with 12 bases that match TRBD2. The CDR3 has 16 amino acids. V was clipped by 0 bases and J by 4 bases; unmatched bases: 3. Germline V lookup: CDR1 SGHRS, CDR2 YFSETQ.

This clonotype was observed a few times. The chain carries TRBV20-1 and TRBJ1-1; a weak D match, TRBD1 (5 bases). Trimming shortened V by 3 bases and J by 6 bases, and 20 bases separated the two germline ends. This CDR3 has 15 residues. Germline V CDR1 and CDR2: DFQATT, SNEGSKA (reference sequence). In nucleotides, the CDR3 is TGCAGTGCTAGTATCCAGGCCGGGACTAGCGCTGAAGCTTTCTTT. Residues: CSASIQAGTSAEAFF.

This clonotype was detected ten times or more. This sequence joins TRBV7-2 and TRBJ2-3; 7 bases align to TRBD1. CDR3 length: 16 residues. Unmatched junction bases numbered 7, after V lost 2 bases and J lost 2 bases. Germline CDR1 and CDR2: SGHTA and FQGNSA. The CDR3 sequence is CASSLRGGWHTDTQYF. The CDR3 DNA follows: TGTGCCAGCAGCTTAAGAGGGGGCTGGCACACAGATACGCAGTATTTT.

This clonotype was seen ten or more times. J is TRBJ2-7 and V is TRBV28, with D uncertain. The CDR3 runs 17 residues. The V end lost 2 bases, the J end lost 0 bases, and 17 bases lay between the germline ends. Per the germline V gene, CDR1 is MDHEN and CDR2 is SYDVKM. The DNA of the CDR3 is TGTGCCAGCAGTTTAGAGCTAGATGGGCTACACTCCTACGAGCAGTACTTC. This encodes CASSLELDGLHSYEQYF.

This clonotype was detected ten times or more. The chain couples TRBV5-1 to TRBJ2-5, with D possibly matching TRBD1 (5 bases). V lost 0 bases to trimming and J lost 4 bases, with 13 bases between them. The CDR3 is made up of 15 amino acids. Germline values: CDR1 SGHRS, CDR2 YFSETQ. The CDR3, as DNA: TGCGCCAGCAGCTTGGGAACAGGTTTCGGAGAGACCCAGTACTTC. Its translation: CASSLGTGFGETQYF.

This clonotype was observed a few times. The V and J genes are TRBV5-1 and TRBJ2-2; tentative D call: TRBD1 (6 bases). CDR1 and CDR2 (germline): SGHRS, YFSETQ. V was pared by 4 bases and J by 2 bases, with 15 bases between. The CDR3 contains 16 residues. CDR3 sequence reads: CASSPPKQGNTGELFF. CDR3 coding DNA: TGCGCCAGCAGCCCACCAAAACAGGGCAACACCGGGGAGCTGTTTTTT. Based on the CDR3 plus reference TRBV5-1 and TRBJ2-2, the full variable domain is KAGVTQTPRYLIKTRGQQVTLSCSPISGHRSVSWYQQTPGQGLQFLFEYFSETQRNKGNFPGRFSGRQFSNSRSEMNVSTLELGDSALYLCASSPPKQGNTGELFFGEGSRLTVL.

J is TRBJ2-4 and V is TRBV20-1; 9 nucleotides agree with TRBD2. CDR1 is DFQATT, CDR2 SNEGSKA, per germline (reference sequence). Trimming cost V 3 bases and J 11 bases; bases outside gene matches: 8. The CDR3 spans 13 residues. The CDR3 sequence is CSARGAGGPVQYF. For the CDR3, the DNA is TGCAGTGCTAGGGGGGCGGGGGGGCCGGTTCAGTACTTC.

This chain connects TRBV7-9 to TRBJ2-1; 13 positions match TRBD2. The V and J ends lost 4 bases and 5 bases, in that order; junction bases with no gene match: 2. The length of the CDR3 is 15 residues. The germline V gene encodes CDR1 SEHNR and CDR2 FQNEAQ (reference sequence). The CDR3 region is CASSWGLAGNNEQFF. In nucleotides, the CDR3 is TGTGCCAGCAGCTGGGGACTAGCGGGAAACAATGAGCAGTTCTTC.